Many counts were recorded for the clone carrying this T cell receptor beta chain. Antigen specificity is unknown. The lymph nodes were axillary draining lymph nodes from breast cancer patients. The CDR3 length is 15 residues. Germline-derived CDR1 and CDR2 are SGHAT and FQNNGV. Trimming left V 5 bases short and J 6 bases short, with 17 bases between. Using its own MiXCR run on the multiplex PCR reads, TCRdb lists one record per CDR3 protein. The sample records 140,000 to 150,000 distinct CDR3 sequences, over 25% being singletons. The sample is drawn from a study of breast tumors, draining lymph nodes, adjacent tissues. Study-level findings and limits: Most tumor T cells seemingly derive from lymph node, then expand in tumor.

Sequencing used axillary lymph node tissue. This chain uses TRBV11-2 with TRBJ1-5; weak D call: TRBD1 (5 bases). The receptor comes from a female donor with breast cancer. Some clones in this sample may be carry-over from other donors' samples. The CDR3 protein is CASSPGGVGSQPQHF. The CDR3 DNA follows: TGTGCCAGCAGCCCCGGAGGGGTTGGGAGTCAGCCCCAGCATTTT.